A selection of T cell receptor beta chains follows, all from one sample in a study of blood T cell repertoires in COVID-19. The repertoire was sequenced with immunoSEQ multiplex PCR; TCRdb's copy has only in-frame clones and lacks some. The sample carries about 180,000 clones, about 90% recorded once. Specimen: peripheral blood. Receptors were obtained from a man aged 65 to 79 with active or convalescent COVID-19. The conserved cysteine and the conserved F or W are not part of the CDR3 here. Fields, in order: J gene, clone size, V gene, CDR3 protein. A row's size may be missing; if present it is once, few, many or a size class.

>TRBJ1-5|.|TRBV21-1
ASSKDGGGNQPQH
>TRBJ2-7|many|TRBV11-2
ASSSPRSSYEQY
>TRBJ1-5|.|TRBV6-5
ASRGTVLSNQPQH
>TRBJ2-1|many|TRBV2
ASTRGHNDGQF
>TRBJ1-2|.|TRBV7-2
ASSQGTVLLYGYT
>TRBJ1-1|.|TRBV9
ASSVSLGNTEAF
>TRBJ2-7|once|TRBV5-1
ASRGQGLYEQY
>TRBJ2-7|.|TRBV28
ASSLRTSGWN
>TRBJ1-1|.|TRBV7-9
ASSPLGGRRAF
>TRBJ2-3|.|TRBV28
ASLGQFTDTQY
>TRBJ2-7|.|TRBV5-1
ASSLGARYEQY
>TRBJ1-1|few|TRBV6-5
ASTKSKHLSEAF
>TRBJ2-7|once|TRBV7-2
ASSYQGLYEQY
>TRBJ2-2|.|TRBV27
ASSTSGGYTGELF
>TRBJ2-1|.|TRBV11-1
ASSLPGDRWVEQF
>TRBJ1-6|.|TRBV7-2
ASGSAGSNSPLH
>TRBJ2-1|.|TRBV21-1
ASSKARADNEQF
>TRBJ2-7|.|TRBV24-1
ATSDRTSGTFYEQY
>TRBJ2-7|.|TRBV7-6
ASSAGLAGDRYEQY
>TRBJ2-7|.|TRBV5-1
ASSLWDRSDEQY
>TRBJ1-1|.|TRBV19
ASSFRGAPNTEAF
>TRBJ1-4|.|TRBV24-1
ATSDSGAGDEKLF
>TRBJ2-5|.|TRBV27
ASSFQPSGGYQETQY
>TRBJ1-4|.|TRBV6-6
ASRGLGTSNEKLF
>TRBJ1-4|.|TRBV9
ASSVEPGGRSNEKLF
>TRBJ1-6|.|TRBV28
ASSLLSVYNSPLH
>TRBJ2-1|.|TRBV20-1
SATDRVGQF
>TRBJ2-1|.|TRBV4-3
ASSRSLTGVNYNEQF
>TRBJ2-2|.|TRBV10-3
AISQGGQSTGELF
>TRBJ2-7|few|TRBV27
ASPSGTGNEQY
>TRBJ2-7|few|TRBV27
ASSFERQQQY